One sample yielded the 17 T cell receptor beta chains listed below, sequenced in a study of lymphopenia after photon versus proton radiotherapy. Profiling relied on immunoSEQ multiplex PCR, and the TCRdb table lists in-frame clones only, not all of them. The sample consists of approximately 58,000 clones, about 86% of them appearing once. This sample comprised peripheral blood, obtained from a patient treated with photon-based radiotherapy. The receptor set was obtained from a man in his fifties or sixties with gastric cancer.

This clone turned up a few times. The same CDR3 can be traced to other DNA sequences in this sample. The chain employs TRBV15 and TRBJ2-3, with a possible D match to TRBD2 (5 bases). Germline values: CDR1 LNHNV, CDR2 YYDKDF (reference sequence). The CDR3 consists of 15 residues. Deletions cut 0 bases from V and 0 bases from J, with 7 bases between. The CDR3 protein is CATSREGGSTDTQYF. The CDR3 DNA reads TGTGCCACCAGCAGAGAGGGCGGGAGCACAGATACGCAGTATTTT.

V is TRBV6-5 and J is TRBJ2-7; D gene uncertain. The CDR3 is 14 amino acids. Germline values: CDR1 MNHEY, CDR2 SVGAGI. V dropped 4 bases and J dropped 0 bases, with 10 bases sitting between them. The CDR3 reads CASSLDARSYEQYF. In DNA, the CDR3 is TGTGCCAGCAGTTTGGACGCTCGCTCCTACGAGCAGTACTTC.

V gene TRBV11-2 combines with J gene TRBJ2-5; D is unclear. Trimming left V 3 bases short and J 3 bases short, with 8 bases between. The CDR3 contains 13 residues. Germline V gene data show CDR1 as SGHAT and CDR2 as FQNNGV. CDR3 protein: CASSFLGKETQYF. CDR3 nucleotides: TGTGCCAGCAGCTTCCTCGGAAAAGAGACCCAGTACTTC.

The rearrangement joins TRBV29-1 to TRBJ2-1, with 9 bases identical to TRBD1. Germline trimming cut 3 bases from V and 0 bases from J; bases unmatched to any gene: 12. The germline V gene has CDR1 SQVTM and CDR2 ANQGSEA. The CDR3 contains 18 residues. CDR3 in DNA: TGCAGCGTTGATACAGGGGGCGATGAGGGGGGCTCCTACAATGAGCAGTTCTTC. This encodes CSVDTGGDEGGSYNEQFF.

The chain is built from TRBV29-1 and TRBJ2-1, with 9 bases matching TRBD2. The CDR3 contains 13 residues. V lost 4 bases to trimming and J lost 9 bases; unmatched junction nucleotides: 7. From germline, CDR1 is SQVTM and CDR2 ANQGSEA. The CDR3 loop reads CSVVLLAGIEQFF. For the CDR3, the DNA is TGCAGCGTTGTTCTCCTAGCGGGAATTGAGCAGTTCTTC.

The rearrangement joins TRBV25-1 to TRBJ1-2; 8 bases match TRBD1. V shed 3 bases and J 2 bases; nucleotides not matched to a gene: 5. CDR1 is MGHDK and CDR2 is SYGVNS in the germline V gene. This CDR3 comprises 15 residues. This chain's CDR3 is CASSDPQGVNYGYTF. As DNA, the CDR3 is TGTGCCAGCAGTGACCCACAGGGGGTCAACTATGGCTACACCTTC.

V and J are TRBV6-4 and TRBJ2-3; TRBD2 is a possible D gene (5 bases). The CDR3 consists of 14 residues. Germline lookup yields CDR1 MRHNA and CDR2 SNTAGT. V lost 6 bases to trimming and J lost 0 bases, with 10 bases between them. The chain's CDR3 is CASRAADSTDTQYF. CDR3 DNA sequence: TGTGCCAGCAGGGCAGCGGATAGCACAGATACGCAGTATTTT.

This clone was counted a single time. The CDR3 DNA sequence: TGTGCCAGCAGCTTCGTTCCGGGACTAGCGTTCACCGGGGAGCTGTTTTTT. Translation: CASSFVPGLAFTGELFF. The chain couples TRBV7-9 to TRBJ2-2; 10 bases are shared with TRBD2. The CDR3 sequence is 17 residues long. The V gene's germline CDR1 is SEHNR and CDR2 FQNEAQ (reference sequence). V lost 3 bases, J lost 4 bases, and 8 bases stayed unmatched.

This clone was recorded a few times. The chain uses TRBV30 and TRBJ2-7; D ambiguous. The CDR3 sequence is 15 residues long. Germline V gene sequence: CDR1 GTSNPN, CDR2 SVGIG (reference sequence). V was clipped by 2 bases and J by 2 bases, with 16 bases between them. The CDR3 DNA is TGTGCCTGGAGTAGGCGCTATTCACCGACCTACGAGCAGTACTTC. Protein sequence: CAWSRRYSPTYEQYF.

The J gene is TRBJ2-7, the V gene TRBV28; 8 bases match TRBD1. The CDR3 contains 13 residues. Unmatched junction bases numbered 4, after V lost 5 bases and J lost 4 bases. Germline CDR1 reads MDHEN; CDR2 reads SYDVKM. CDR3 loop: CASSQGARYEQYF. The CDR3 nucleotides are TGTGCCAGCAGTCAGGGGGCGAGGTACGAGCAGTACTTC.

In nucleotides, the CDR3 is TGTGCCAGCTCACCAACAACAGGGAGGGGAAGCCCTGGAAACACCATATATTTT. It yields the protein CASSPTTGRGSPGNTIYF. The chain uses TRBV18 and TRBJ1-3, with D perhaps matching TRBD1 (6 bases). Trimming stripped 2 bases from V and 2 bases from J, with 19 bases between. Germline V gene sequence: CDR1 KGHSH, CDR2 LQKENI. This CDR3 contains 18 residues. Full variable domain (remainder filled in from reference TRBV18 and TRBJ1-3): NAGVMQNPRHLVRRRGQEARLRCSPMKGHSHVYWYRQLPEEGLKFMVYLQKENIIDESGMPKERFSAEFPKEGPSILRIQQVVRGDSAAYFCASSPTTGRGSPGNTIYFGEGSWLTVV.

CDR3 in amino acids: CASTTPSGAGNTIYF. The CDR3 coding sequence is TGTGCCAGCACCACCCCGTCAGGGGCTGGAAACACCATATATTTT. The V and J genes are TRBV6-5 and TRBJ1-3; D may be TRBD1 (6 bases). The CDR3 covers 15 residues. Trimming pared 7 bases from V and 2 bases from J, leaving 15 bases between. From germline, CDR1 is MNHEY and CDR2 SVGAGI.

J is TRBJ2-1 and V is TRBV19, with 8 bases fitting TRBD2. This CDR3 is built from 15 residues. V dropped 5 bases and J dropped 2; count of bases not matched to a gene: 5. The V gene's germline CDR1 is LNHDA and CDR2 SQIVND (reference sequence). The CDR3 protein is CASSPTGGPYNEQFF. The DNA of the CDR3 is TGTGCCAGTAGTCCGACGGGAGGGCCCTACAATGAGCAGTTCTTC.

The table lists this clone with a count of one. The chain joins TRBV6-5 to TRBJ2-7; 11 nucleotides match TRBD2. Per the germline V gene, CDR1 is MNHEY and CDR2 is SVGAGI. Trimming removed 5 bases from V and 2 bases from J; junction bases left unmatched: 2. CDR3 size: 14 residues. The CDR3 here is CASSGSGRAYEQYF. In nucleotides, the CDR3 is TGTGCCAGCAGTGGTAGCGGGAGGGCCTACGAGCAGTACTTC.

The chain is built from TRBV9 and TRBJ1-1; D is undetermined. Germline V gene lookup returns CDR1 SGDLS and CDR2 YYNGEE. The CDR3 spans 12 residues. The V and J ends lost 0 bases and 8 bases respectively, with 8 bases between them. The CDR3: CASSVVGREAFF. CDR3 DNA sequence: TGTGCCAGCAGCGTAGTAGGCAGAGAAGCTTTCTTT.

This clone appeared once. J is TRBJ1-2 and V is TRBV5-5; D remains unclear. This CDR3 is built from 12 residues. Trimming shortened V by 4 bases and J by 4 bases, and 8 bases separated the two germline ends. Germline CDR1 SGHKS, CDR2 YYEKEE (reference sequence). CDR3 bases: TGTGCCAGCAGCGTGGACGGCTATGGCTACACCTTC. Its protein product is CASSVDGYGYTF.

This clone has a handful of counts. This chain links TRBV2 with TRBJ1-1; 7 bases fit TRBD1. This CDR3 has 15 amino acids. The trim removed 6 bases at V and 1 base at J, leaving 8 bases unmatched. Per the germline V gene, CDR1 is SNHLY and CDR2 is FYNNEI. Here the CDR3 reads CASRGDSSGNTEAFF. The DNA for the CDR3 is TGTGCCAGCAGGGGGGACAGTTCGGGGAACACTGAAGCTTTCTTT.